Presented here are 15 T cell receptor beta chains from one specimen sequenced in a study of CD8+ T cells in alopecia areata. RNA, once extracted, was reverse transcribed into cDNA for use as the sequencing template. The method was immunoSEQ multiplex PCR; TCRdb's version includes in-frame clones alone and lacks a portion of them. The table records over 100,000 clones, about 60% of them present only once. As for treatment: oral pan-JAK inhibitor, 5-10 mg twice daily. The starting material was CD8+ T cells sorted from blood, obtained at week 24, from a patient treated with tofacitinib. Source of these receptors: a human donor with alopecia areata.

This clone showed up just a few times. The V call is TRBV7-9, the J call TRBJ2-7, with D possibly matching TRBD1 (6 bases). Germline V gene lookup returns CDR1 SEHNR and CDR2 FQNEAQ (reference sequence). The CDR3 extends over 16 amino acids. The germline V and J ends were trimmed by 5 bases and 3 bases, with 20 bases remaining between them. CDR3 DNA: TGTGCCAGCAGCGGAGAACAGGGAATCGTTCTCTACGAGCAGTACTTC. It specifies CASSGEQGIVLYEQYF.

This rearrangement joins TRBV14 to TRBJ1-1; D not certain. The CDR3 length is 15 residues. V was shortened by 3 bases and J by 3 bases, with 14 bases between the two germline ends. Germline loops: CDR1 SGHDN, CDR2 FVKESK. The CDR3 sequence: CASSHRPTADTEAFF. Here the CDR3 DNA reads TGTGCCAGCAGCCATCGGCCGACGGCGGACACTGAAGCTTTCTTT.

The CDR3 coding sequence is TGTGCCAGCAGTTCCAGGGGGTCCTGGGCCATTACTGGCTACACCTTC. Translation: CASSSRGSWAITGYTF. The chain couples TRBV27 to TRBJ1-2; 7 nucleotides match TRBD1. The CDR3 sequence is 16 residues long. Germline V gives CDR1 MNHEY, CDR2 SMNVEV (reference sequence). The V gene end was trimmed by 4 bases and the J gene end by 7 bases; junction bases not matched to a gene: 15.

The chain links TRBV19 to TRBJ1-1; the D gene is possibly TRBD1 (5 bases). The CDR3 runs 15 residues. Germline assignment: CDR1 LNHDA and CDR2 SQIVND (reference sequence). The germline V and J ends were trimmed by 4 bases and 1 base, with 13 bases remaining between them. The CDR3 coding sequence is TGTGCCAGTAGTACCCCGGCTACAGGGAACACTGAAGCTTTCTTT. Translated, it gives CASSTPATGNTEAFF.

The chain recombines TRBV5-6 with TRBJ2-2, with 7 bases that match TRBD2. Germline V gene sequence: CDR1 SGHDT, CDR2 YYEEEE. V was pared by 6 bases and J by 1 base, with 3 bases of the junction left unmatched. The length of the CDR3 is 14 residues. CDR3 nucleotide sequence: TGTGCCAGCAACGGGGGGATGAACACCGGGGAGCTGTTTTTT. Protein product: CASNGGMNTGELFF.

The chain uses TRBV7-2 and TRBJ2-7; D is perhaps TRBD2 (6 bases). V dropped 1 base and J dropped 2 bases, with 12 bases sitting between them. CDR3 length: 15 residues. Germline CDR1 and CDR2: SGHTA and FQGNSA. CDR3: CASSLGGDFTYEQYF. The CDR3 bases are TGTGCCAGCAGCTTAGGGGGGGACTTTACCTACGAGCAGTACTTC.

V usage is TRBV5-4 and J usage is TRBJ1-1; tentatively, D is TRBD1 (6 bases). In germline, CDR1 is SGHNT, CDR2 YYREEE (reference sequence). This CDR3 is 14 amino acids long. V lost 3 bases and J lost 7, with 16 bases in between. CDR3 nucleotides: TGTGCCAGCAGCTATCAAGGGGGATCGGATGAAGCTTTCTTT. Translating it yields CASSYQGGSDEAFF.

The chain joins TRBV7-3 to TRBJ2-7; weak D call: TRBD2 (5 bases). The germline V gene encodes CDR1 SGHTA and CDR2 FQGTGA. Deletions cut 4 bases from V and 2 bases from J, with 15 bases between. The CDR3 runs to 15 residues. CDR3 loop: CASSSRVRGPYEQYF. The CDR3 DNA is TGTGCCAGCAGCTCAAGGGTGAGAGGGCCCTACGAGCAGTACTTC. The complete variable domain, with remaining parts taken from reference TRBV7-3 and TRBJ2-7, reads GAGVSQTPSNKVTEKGKYVELRCDPISGHTALYWYRQSLGQGPEFLIYFQGTGAADDSGLPNDRFFAVRPEGSVSTLKIQRTERGDSAVYLCASSSRVRGPYEQYFGPGTRLTVT.

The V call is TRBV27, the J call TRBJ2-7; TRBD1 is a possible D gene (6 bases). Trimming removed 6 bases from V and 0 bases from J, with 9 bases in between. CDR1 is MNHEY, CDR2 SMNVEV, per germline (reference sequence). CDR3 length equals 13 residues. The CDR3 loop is CASSDRSSYEQYF. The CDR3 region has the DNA TGTGCCAGCAGCGACAGGAGCTCCTACGAGCAGTACTTC.

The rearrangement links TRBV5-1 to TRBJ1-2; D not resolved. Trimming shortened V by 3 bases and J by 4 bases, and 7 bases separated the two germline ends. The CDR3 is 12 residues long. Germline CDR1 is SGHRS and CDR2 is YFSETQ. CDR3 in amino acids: CASSSSGYGYTF. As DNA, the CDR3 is TGCGCCAGCAGCTCTAGTGGCTATGGCTACACCTTC.

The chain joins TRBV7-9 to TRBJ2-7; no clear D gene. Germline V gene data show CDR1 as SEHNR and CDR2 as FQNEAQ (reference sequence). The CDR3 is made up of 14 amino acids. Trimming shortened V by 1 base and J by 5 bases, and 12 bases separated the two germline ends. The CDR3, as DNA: TGTGCCAGCAGCTTAGGAGACTTACTACACGAGCAGTACTTC. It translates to CASSLGDLLHEQYF.

The CDR3 nucleotides read TGTGCCAGCAGTTATGGACAGGGCGTTAACTATGGCTACACCTTC. Its translation: CASSYGQGVNYGYTF. V is TRBV7-9 and J is TRBJ1-2, with 8 bases lining up with TRBD1. Germline V gene data show CDR1 as SEHNR and CDR2 as FQNEAQ (reference sequence). The CDR3 extends over 15 amino acids. V shed 6 bases and J 1 base; nucleotides not matched to a gene: 7.

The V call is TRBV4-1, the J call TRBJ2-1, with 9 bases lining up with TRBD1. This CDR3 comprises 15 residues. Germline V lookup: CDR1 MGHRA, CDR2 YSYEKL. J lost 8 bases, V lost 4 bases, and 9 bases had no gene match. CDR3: CASSPPGDRDHEQFF. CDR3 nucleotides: TGCGCCAGCAGCCCCCCCGGGGACAGGGACCATGAGCAGTTCTTC.

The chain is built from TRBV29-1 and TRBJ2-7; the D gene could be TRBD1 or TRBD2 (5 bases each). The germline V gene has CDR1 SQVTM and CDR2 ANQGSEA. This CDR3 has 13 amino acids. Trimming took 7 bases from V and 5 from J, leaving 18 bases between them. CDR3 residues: CSALEATGHEQYF. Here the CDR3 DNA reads TGCAGCGCCCTGGAGGCCACGGGGCACGAGCAGTACTTC.

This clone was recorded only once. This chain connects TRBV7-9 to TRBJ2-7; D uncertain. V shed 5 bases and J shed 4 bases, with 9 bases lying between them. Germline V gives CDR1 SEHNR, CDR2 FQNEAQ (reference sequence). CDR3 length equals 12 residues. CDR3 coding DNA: TGTGCCAGCAGCCGAGACGCGTACGAGCAGTACTTC. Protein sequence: CASSRDAYEQYF. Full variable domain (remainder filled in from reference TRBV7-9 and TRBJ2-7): DTGVSQNPRHKITKRGQNVTFRCDPISEHNRLYWYRQTLGQGPEFLTYFQNEAQLEKSRLLSDRFSAERPKGSFSTLEIQRTEQGDSAMYLCASSRDAYEQYFGPGTRLTVT.